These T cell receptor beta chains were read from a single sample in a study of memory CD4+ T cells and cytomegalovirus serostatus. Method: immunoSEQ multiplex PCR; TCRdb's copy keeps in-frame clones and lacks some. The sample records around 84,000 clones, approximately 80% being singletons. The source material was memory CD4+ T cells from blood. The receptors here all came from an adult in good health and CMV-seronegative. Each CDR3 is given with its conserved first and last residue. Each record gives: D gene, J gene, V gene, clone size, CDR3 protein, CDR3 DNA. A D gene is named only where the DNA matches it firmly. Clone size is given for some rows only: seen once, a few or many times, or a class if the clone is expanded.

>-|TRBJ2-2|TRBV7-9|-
CASSPPANTGELFF
TGTGCCAGCAGCCCCCCGGCAAACACCGGGGAGCTGTTTTTT
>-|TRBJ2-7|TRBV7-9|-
CASSLSWTVYEQYF
TGTGCCAGCAGCTTATCCTGGACAGTCTACGAGCAGTACTTC
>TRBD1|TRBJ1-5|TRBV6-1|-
CASSADRAYQPQHF
TGTGCCAGCAGCGCGGACAGGGCCTATCAGCCCCAGCATTTT
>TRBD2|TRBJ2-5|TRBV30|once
CAWSLAGGETQYF
TGTGCCTGGAGTCTAGCGGGAGGTGAGACCCAGTACTTC
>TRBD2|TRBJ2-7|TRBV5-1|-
CASSLGLAEAYEQYF
TGCGCCAGCAGCTTGGGACTAGCGGAGGCCTACGAGCAGTACTTC
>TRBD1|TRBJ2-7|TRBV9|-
CASSEWDSPAYEQYF
TGTGCCAGCAGCGAGTGGGACAGCCCAGCCTACGAGCAGTACTTC
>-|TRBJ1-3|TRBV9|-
CASSAEGRGNTIYF
TGTGCCAGCAGCGCTGAGGGGCGTGGAAACACCATATATTTT
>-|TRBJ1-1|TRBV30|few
CAWSKTGQNTEAFF
TGTGCCTGGAGTAAAACGGGACAGAACACTGAAGCTTTCTTT
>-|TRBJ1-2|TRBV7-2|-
CASSPQTGPNYGYTF
TGTGCCAGCAGCCCACAGACCGGACCGAACTATGGCTACACCTTC
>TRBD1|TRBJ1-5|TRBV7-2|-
CASSDYRGNQPQHF
TGTGCCAGCAGCGACTACAGGGGGAATCAGCCCCAGCATTTT
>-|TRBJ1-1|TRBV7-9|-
CASSSQGNTEAFF
TGTGCCAGCAGCTCACAGGGCAACACTGAAGCTTTCTTT
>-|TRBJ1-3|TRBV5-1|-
CASSLGLISGNTIYF
TGCGCCAGCAGCTTGGGACTGATCTCTGGAAACACCATATATTTT
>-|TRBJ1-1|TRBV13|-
CASSGTGNPNTEAFF
TGTGCCAGCAGTGGTACAGGGAACCCTAACACTGAAGCTTTCTTT
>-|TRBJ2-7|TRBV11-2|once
CASRPSSGTYEQYF
TGTGCCAGCAGACCCTCCAGCGGCACCTACGAGCAGTACTTC
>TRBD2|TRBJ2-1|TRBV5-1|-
CASSLGRGGYNEQFF
TGCGCCAGCAGCTTGGGCCGGGGGGGATACAATGAGCAGTTCTTC
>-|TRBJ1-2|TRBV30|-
CAWSVRGNGGYTF
TGTGCCTGGAGTGTACGGGGCAATGGTGGCTACACCTTC
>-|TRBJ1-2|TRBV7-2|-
CASSPDSNYGYTF
TGTGCCAGCAGTCCGGACAGTAACTATGGCTACACCTTC
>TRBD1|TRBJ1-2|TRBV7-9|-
CASSRSGTGQLGYTF
TGTGCCAGCAGCCGCTCCGGGACAGGTCAACTTGGCTACACCTTC
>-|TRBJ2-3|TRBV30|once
CAWSNRGTADTQYF
TGTGCCTGGAGTAATCGGGGGACAGCAGATACGCAGTATTTT
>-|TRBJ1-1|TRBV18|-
CASSPSQGRNTEAFF
TGTGCCAGCTCACCATCCCAGGGGCGGAACACTGAAGCTTTCTTT
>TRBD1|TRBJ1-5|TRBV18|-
CASSLRTGEEPQHF
TGTGCCAGCTCACTTCGGACAGGTGAAGAGCCCCAGCATTTT
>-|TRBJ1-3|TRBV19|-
CASTRGGSGNTIYF
TGTGCCAGTACACGAGGGGGCTCTGGAAACACCATATATTTT
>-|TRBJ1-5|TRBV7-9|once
CASSLEAGRGDQPQHF
TGTGCCAGCAGCTTAGAGGCAGGGCGGGGGGATCAGCCCCAGCATTTT
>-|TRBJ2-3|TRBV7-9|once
CASSLGGYRTDTQYF
TGTGCCAGCAGCCTGGGGGGTTACAGAACAGATACGCAGTATTTT
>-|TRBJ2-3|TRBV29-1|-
CSVVGGSTDTQYF
TGCAGCGTTGTAGGCGGTAGCACAGATACGCAGTATTTT
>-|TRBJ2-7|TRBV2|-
CASSPPGVPEQYF
TGTGCCAGCAGCCCACCTGGGGTTCCCGAGCAGTACTTC
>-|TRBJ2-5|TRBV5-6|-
CASSFAADQETQYF
TGTGCCAGCAGCTTCGCGGCAGACCAAGAGACCCAGTACTTC
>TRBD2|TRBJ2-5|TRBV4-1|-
CASSQDWRGGLIETQYF
TGCGCCAGCAGCCAAGATTGGCGCGGGGGGTTGATAGAGACCCAGTACTTC
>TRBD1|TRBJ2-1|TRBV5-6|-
CASSLLEDRVMSEQFF
TGTGCCAGCAGTCTCCTTGAGGACAGGGTTATGAGTGAGCAGTTCTTC
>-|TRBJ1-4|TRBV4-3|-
CASSQEWGVIEKLFF
TGCGCCAGCAGCCAAGAGTGGGGGGTTATCGAAAAACTGTTTTTT
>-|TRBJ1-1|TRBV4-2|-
CASSQPGRNTEAFF
TGTGCCAGCAGCCAACCAGGCCGGAACACTGAAGCTTTCTTT
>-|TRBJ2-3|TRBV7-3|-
CASSSRLRGRGDTQYF
TGTGCCAGCAGCTCCCGTTTAAGGGGCAGGGGAGATACGCAGTATTTT
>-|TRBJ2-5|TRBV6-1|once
CASSEAGGHQETQYF
TGTGCCAGCAGTGAAGCGGGGGGCCACCAAGAGACCCAGTACTTC
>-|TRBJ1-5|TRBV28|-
CASTRDLNQPQHF
TGTGCCAGCACCCGAGACCTTAATCAGCCCCAGCATTTT
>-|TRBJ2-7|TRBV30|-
CAWSVTHRGGYEQYF
TGTGCCTGGAGTGTAACTCATAGGGGGGGCTACGAGCAGTACTTC
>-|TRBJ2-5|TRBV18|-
CASSPYTPAQETQYF
TGTGCCAGCTCACCGTACACCCCTGCCCAAGAGACCCAGTACTTC
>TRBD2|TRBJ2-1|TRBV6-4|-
CASSALAGVYNEQFF
TGTGCCAGCAGCGCACTAGCGGGGGTCTACAATGAGCAGTTCTTC
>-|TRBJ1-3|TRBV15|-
CATSSGKSSGNTIYF
TGTGCCACCAGCAGTGGAAAATCCTCTGGAAACACCATATATTTT
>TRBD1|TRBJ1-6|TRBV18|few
CASSPGGGNSPLHF
TGTGCCAGCTCTCCAGGGGGAGGGAATTCACCCCTCCACTTT
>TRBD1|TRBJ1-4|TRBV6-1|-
CASSEGDRANEKLFF
TGTGCCAGCAGCGAAGGGGACAGGGCTAATGAAAAACTGTTTTTT
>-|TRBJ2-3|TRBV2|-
CASSEAGEGTDTQYF
TGTGCCAGCAGTGAAGCGGGGGAGGGCACAGATACGCAGTATTTT
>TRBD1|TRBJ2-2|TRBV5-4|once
CASSYDRERTGELFF
TGTGCCAGCAGCTACGACAGGGAAAGGACCGGGGAGCTGTTTTTT
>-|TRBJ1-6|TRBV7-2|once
CASSLVGPPNSPLHF
TGTGCCAGCAGCTTAGTGGGACCGCCTAATTCACCCCTCCACTTT
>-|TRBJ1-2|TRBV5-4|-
CASSLDRYYGYTF
TGTGCCAGCAGCTTGGACAGATACTATGGCTACACCTTC
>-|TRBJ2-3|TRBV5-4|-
CASSYRDSTDTQYF
TGTGCCAGCAGCTACCGGGACAGCACAGATACGCAGTATTTT
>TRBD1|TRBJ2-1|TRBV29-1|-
CSAPTGPSSYNEQFF
TGCAGCGCCCCGACAGGGCCCAGCTCCTACAATGAGCAGTTCTTC
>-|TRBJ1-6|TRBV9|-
CASSVKQGNNSPLHF
TGTGCCAGCAGCGTGAAGCAGGGGAATAATTCACCCCTCCACTTT
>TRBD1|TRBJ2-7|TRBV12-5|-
CASGPGDRESDEQYF
TGTGCTAGTGGTCCGGGCGACAGGGAATCCGACGAGCAGTACTTC
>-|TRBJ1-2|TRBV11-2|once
CASSLGGGYTF
TGTGCCAGCAGCTTAGGAGGTGGCTACACCTTC
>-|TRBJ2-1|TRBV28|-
CASSLGGLRSYNEQFF
TGTGCCAGCAGCCTGGGGGGTCTGCGCTCCTACAATGAGCAGTTCTTC
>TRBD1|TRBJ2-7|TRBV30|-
CAWNPGGDEQYF
TGTGCCTGGAATCCAGGGGGCGACGAGCAGTACTTC
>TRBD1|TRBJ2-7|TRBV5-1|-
CASSLDRDYEQYF
TGCGCCAGCAGCCTGGACAGGGACTACGAGCAGTACTTC
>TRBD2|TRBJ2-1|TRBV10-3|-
CAISWTSGGAEEQFF
TGTGCCATCAGTTGGACTAGCGGGGGGGCTGAAGAGCAGTTCTTC
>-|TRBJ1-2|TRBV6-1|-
CASGQLNYGYTF
TGTGCCAGTGGACAGCTGAACTATGGCTACACCTTC
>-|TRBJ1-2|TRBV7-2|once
CASSVPQVSNYGYTF
TGTGCCAGCAGCGTACCACAGGTTTCTAACTATGGCTACACCTTC
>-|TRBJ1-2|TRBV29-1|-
CSGSRANNYGYTF
TGCAGCGGGAGTAGAGCGAATAACTATGGCTACACCTTC
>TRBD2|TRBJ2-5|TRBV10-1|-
CASSEKRGVQETQYF
TGCGCCAGCAGTGAGAAGCGGGGGGTCCAAGAGACCCAGTACTTC
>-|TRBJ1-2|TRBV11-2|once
CASSSLSGVSNYGYTF
TGTGCCAGCAGCTCCCTCAGCGGGGTATCTAACTATGGCTACACCTTC
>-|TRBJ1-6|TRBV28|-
CASSPDPSRWYNSPLHF
TGTGCCAGCAGTCCGGACCCCTCGAGGTGGTATAATTCACCCCTCCACTTT
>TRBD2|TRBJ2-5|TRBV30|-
CAWRVAGGGETQYF
TGTGCCTGGAGGGTAGCGGGGGGTGGAGAGACCCAGTACTTC